Here is one T cell receptor beta chain with its context. Its specific antigen is unknown. Within one base of it there is no much larger clone, and no base qualities were kept. These data belong to a study of OX40 agonist ivuxolimab in advanced cancers. Broadly, across the study: Ivuxolimab was an agonistic, fully human IgG2 monoclonal antibody directed against OX40 (CD134), a costimulatory receptor. The paper reports the monotherapy dose-escalation portion (N ≈ 50 patients) of the phase I ivuxolimab trial. Prior anti-PD-1, anti-PD-L1 or anti-CTLA-4 therapy was permitted, and approximately 41% of dose-escalation patients had received checkpoint inhibitors. In the dose-escalation cohort, 75% to 90% of patients were male, and the mean age was around 65 years with a range of roughly 23 to 90. Intravenous ivuxolimab was administered to patients every 2 weeks at six dose levels: 0.01, 0.1, 0.3, 1.5, 3 and 10 mg/kg. Peripheral TCRbeta sequencing was intended to test whether TCR sequence diversity was altered and clonal T-cell expansion was caused by ivuxolimab. Of the approximately 53 patients in dose escalation, 19 had hepatocellular carcinoma, approximately 15 had melanoma, 9 had renal cell carcinoma and 9 had head and neck cancer. Three dose-escalation patients achieved partial responses, one with hepatocellular carcinoma and two with cutaneous melanoma.

For sequencing of the TCRbeta CDR3 region, genomic DNA was extracted from the sorted cells. TCRbeta CDR3 regions were sequenced using the immunoSEQ Assay. Not all clones reach the TCRdb copy of this immuneACCESS table, which keeps in-frame sequences only. Checked studies attribute under half of the gap to unresolved V genes and leave the rest unexplained. This sample lists fewer than 50,000 clones; about 83% were detected once. Of the sample, under 15% is held by the ten largest clones. The CDR3 covers 17 residues, taking in both the cysteine and the phenylalanine. The sequence is cut down to CDR3 DNA, 51 bases in frame from base 1. Clipping removes 1 base from V and 6 bases from J, with 8 as the unmatched junction base count. Per the germline V gene, MGHRA is the CDR1 and YSYEKL is the CDR2. The trial excluded patients who had a history of autoimmune disease or were on systemic immunosuppression. In every dose cohort, peripheral blood was drawn for TCR sequencing at baseline, cycle 4 day 1, and cycle 7 day 1. The samples were drawn from a first-in-human, open-label, multicenter phase I dose-escalation trial of ivuxolimab. The trial enrolled adults with locally advanced or metastatic head and neck squamous cell, hepatocellular, melanoma or renal cell carcinoma. CD4+ and CD8+ T cells were sorted separately from peripheral blood before TCR sequencing.

On the study overall, not on this receptor specifically: The antigen specificity of the peripheral T cells that underwent clonal expansion was not determined. At doses from 0.1 to 3.0 mg/kg, clonal expansion was seen in both CD4+ and CD8+ blood T cells between baseline and week 6. Partial responders in the 0.1-3.0 mg/kg groups had among the lowest normalized peripheral clonal expansion, especially among CD8+ T cells. After ivuxolimab, CD8+ T cells had more expanded clones than CD4+ T cells on average. Low levels of normalized T-cell clonal expansion were also seen in some patients who did not respond.

The sample in question was CD4+ or CD8+ T cells sorted from blood, obtained in a trial of the OX40 agonist ivuxolimab. The receptor was derived from an adult with an advanced solid tumor such as melanoma, head and neck, liver or kidney cancer. The chain couples TRBV4-1 to TRBJ2-1; TRBD2 agrees with 11 junctional bases. The CDR3 reads as follows: CASSQALGTSGSNEQFF. The sequenced DNA: TGCGCCAGCAGCCAAGCATTGGGAACTAGCGGGAGCAATGAGCAGTTCTTC.